This is a list of T cell receptor beta chains from one sample in a study of T cells in Graves' hyperthyroidism and ophthalmopathy. Each CDR3 protein gets one entry after TCRdb re-called the multiplex PCR reads with MiXCR. Among approximately 520,000 distinct CDR3 sequences listed, around 24% were seen once. Material for sequencing was blood. The source is a woman in her 30s with Graves' ophthalmopathy. Both conserved end residues are part of each CDR3. A D gene is named only where the DNA matches it firmly. Some rows mark clone size as missing; the rest say once, few, many or name a class of expanded clone.

V	size	D	J	CDR3	DNA
TRBV6-2/TRBV6-3	many	TRBD1	TRBJ1-1	CASRLGQVYTEAFF	TGTGCCAGCAGGTTGGGACAGGTCTACACTGAAGCTTTCTTT
TRBV19	many	NA	TRBJ2-2	CASSIYGGEPFF	TGTGCCAGTAGTATATATGGCGGGGAGCCGTTTTTT
TRBV10-3	NA	NA	TRBJ1-5	CAISESSNQPQHF	TGTGCCATCAGTGAAAGCAGCAATCAGCCCCAGCATTTT
TRBV6-5	few	NA	TRBJ2-3	CASSLTPRGGTDTQYF	TGTGCCAGCAGTTTAACTCCGCGCGGGGGCACAGATACGCAGTATTTT
TRBV6-1	few	NA	TRBJ1-1	CASSERTQVYTEAFF	TGTGCCAGCAGCGAACGGACGCAAGTTTATACTGAAGCTTTCTTT
TRBV11-2	many	TRBD2	TRBJ2-4	CASSSTGGLADIQYF	TGTGCCAGCAGCTCCACGGGGGGACTAGCCGACATTCAGTACTTC
TRBV6-1	NA	NA	TRBJ2-5	CASTREPTQTQYF	TGTGCCAGCACCCGGGAACCCACCCAGACCCAGTACTTC
TRBV11-1	NA	NA	TRBJ2-7	CASSLEASYEQYF	TGTGCCAGCAGCCTAGAGGCCTCCTACGAGCAGTACTTC
TRBV27	many	TRBD2	TRBJ2-2	CASSLSGRYTGELFF	TGTGCCAGCAGTCTTAGCGGGAGATACACCGGGGAGCTGTTTTTT
TRBV12-3/TRBV12-4	NA	TRBD1	TRBJ2-7	CASSPPDRVGEQYF	TGTGCCAGCAGTCCCCCCGACAGGGTGGGCGAGCAGTACTTC
TRBV10-3	many	NA	TRBJ1-1	CAYNPAREGTEAFF	TGTGCCTACAACCCAGCCAGGGAGGGGACTGAAGCTTTCTTT
TRBV27	many	NA	TRBJ2-7	CASSSALTPYGEQYF	TGTGCCAGCAGTTCTGCACTAACCCCTTATGGAGAGCAGTACTTC
TRBV20-1	NA	NA	TRBJ2-6	CSARNPYSWAYVLTF	TGCAGTGCTAGAAATCCCTACTCTTGGGCCTACGTCCTGACTTTC
TRBV28	many	NA	TRBJ2-7	CASSGGPHEQYF	TGTGCCAGCAGTGGGGGACCCCACGAGCAGTACTTC
TRBV3-1	many	NA	TRBJ1-1	CASSQELGKNTEAFF	TGTGCCAGCAGCCAAGAACTTGGCAAGAACACTGAAGCTTTCTTT
TRBV10-3	few	NA	TRBJ2-7	CAIRTEVYEQYF	TGTGCCATCAGGACAGAAGTCTACGAGCAGTACTTC
TRBV4-1	many	NA	TRBJ1-3	CASSQVGNSGNTIYF	TGCGCCAGCAGCCAAGTCGGGAACTCTGGAAACACCATATATTTT
TRBV11-2	NA	NA	TRBJ2-2	CASSLFPDYANTGELFF	TGTGCCAGCAGCTTATTCCCGGACTACGCGAACACCGGGGAGCTGTTTTTT
TRBV29-1	many	TRBD2	TRBJ2-5	CSVVGGGETQYF	TGCAGCGTTGTAGGCGGGGGGGAGACCCAGTACTTC
TRBV5-6	NA	TRBD1	TRBJ1-5	CASSLGPGQKHQPQHF	TGTGCCAGCAGCTTAGGACCGGGACAGAAGCATCAGCCCCAGCATTTT
TRBV12-3/TRBV12-4	many	NA	TRBJ1-5	CASSPGPPRDWPQHF	TGTGCCAGCAGCCCGGGACCCCCGAGGGATTGGCCCCAGCATTTT
TRBV7-9	many	TRBD1	TRBJ2-5	CASSSRRQGQETQYF	TGTGCCAGCAGCTCCCGGCGACAGGGTCAAGAGACCCAGTACTTC
TRBV7-2	many	NA	TRBJ1-1	CASSPARGRFRVTEAFF	TGTGCCAGCAGCCCAGCCCGGGGGCGGTTTCGGGTAACTGAAGCTTTCTTT